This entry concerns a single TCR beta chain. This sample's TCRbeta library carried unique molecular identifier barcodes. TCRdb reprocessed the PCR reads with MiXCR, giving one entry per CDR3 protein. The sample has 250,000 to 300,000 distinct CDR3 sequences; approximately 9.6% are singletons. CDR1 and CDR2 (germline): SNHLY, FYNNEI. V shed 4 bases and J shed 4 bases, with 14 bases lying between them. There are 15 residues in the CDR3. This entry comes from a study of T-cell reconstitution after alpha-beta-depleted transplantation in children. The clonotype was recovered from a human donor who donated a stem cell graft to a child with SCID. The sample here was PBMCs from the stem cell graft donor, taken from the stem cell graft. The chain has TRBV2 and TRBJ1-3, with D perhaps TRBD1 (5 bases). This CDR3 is CASSGLGGSGNTIYF. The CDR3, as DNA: TGTGCCAGCAGTGGTCTTGGGGGTTCCGGAAACACCATATATTTT.